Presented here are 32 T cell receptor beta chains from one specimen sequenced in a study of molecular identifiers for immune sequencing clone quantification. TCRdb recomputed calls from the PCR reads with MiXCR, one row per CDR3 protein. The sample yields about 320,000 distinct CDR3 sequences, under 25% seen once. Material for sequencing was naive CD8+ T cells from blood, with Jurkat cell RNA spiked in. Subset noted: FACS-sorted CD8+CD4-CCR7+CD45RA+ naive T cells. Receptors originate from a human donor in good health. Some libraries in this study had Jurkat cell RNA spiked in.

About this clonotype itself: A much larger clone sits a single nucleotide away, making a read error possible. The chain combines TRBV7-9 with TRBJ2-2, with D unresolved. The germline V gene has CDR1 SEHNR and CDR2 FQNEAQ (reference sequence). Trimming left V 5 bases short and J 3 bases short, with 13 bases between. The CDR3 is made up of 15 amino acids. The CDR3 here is CASSPTRADTGELFF. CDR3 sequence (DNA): TGTGCCAGCAGCCCGACACGTGCGGACACCGGGGAGCTGTTTTTT.

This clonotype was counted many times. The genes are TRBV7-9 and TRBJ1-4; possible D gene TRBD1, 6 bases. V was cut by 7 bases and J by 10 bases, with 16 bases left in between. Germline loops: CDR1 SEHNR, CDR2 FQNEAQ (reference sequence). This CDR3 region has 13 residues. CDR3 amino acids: CASKEGGKRKLFF. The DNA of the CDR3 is TGTGCCAGCAAGGAGGGGGGAAAGAGAAAACTGTTTTTT.

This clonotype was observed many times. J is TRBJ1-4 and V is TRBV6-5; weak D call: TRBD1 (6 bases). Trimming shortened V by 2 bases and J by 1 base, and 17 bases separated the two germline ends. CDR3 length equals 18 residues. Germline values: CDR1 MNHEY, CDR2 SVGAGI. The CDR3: CASSYQGRGRLTNEKLFF. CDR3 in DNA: TGTGCCAGCAGTTACCAGGGGAGAGGACGACTAACTAATGAAAAACTGTTTTTT.

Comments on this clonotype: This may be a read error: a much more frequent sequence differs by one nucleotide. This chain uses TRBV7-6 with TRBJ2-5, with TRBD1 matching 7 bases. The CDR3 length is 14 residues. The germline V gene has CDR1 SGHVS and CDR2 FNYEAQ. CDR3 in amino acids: CASRFDRVQVTQYF. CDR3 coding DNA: TGTGCCAGCAGGTTCGACAGGGTGCAAGTGACCCAGTACTTC.

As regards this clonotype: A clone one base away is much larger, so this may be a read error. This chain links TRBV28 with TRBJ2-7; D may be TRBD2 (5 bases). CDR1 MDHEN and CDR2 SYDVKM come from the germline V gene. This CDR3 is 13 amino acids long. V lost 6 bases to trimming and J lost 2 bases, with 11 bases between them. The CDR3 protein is CASRTGNPYEQYF. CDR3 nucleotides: TGTGCCAGCAGAACCGGGAATCCCTACGAGCAGTACTTC.

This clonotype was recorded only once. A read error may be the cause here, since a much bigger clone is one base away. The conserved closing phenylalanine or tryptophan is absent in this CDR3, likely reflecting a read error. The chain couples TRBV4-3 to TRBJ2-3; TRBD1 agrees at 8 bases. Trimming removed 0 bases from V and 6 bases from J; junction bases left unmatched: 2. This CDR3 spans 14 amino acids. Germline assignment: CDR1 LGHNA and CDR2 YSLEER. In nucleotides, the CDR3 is TGCGCCAGCAGCCAAGAACAGGGGGTTGATACGCAGTATTCT. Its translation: CASSQEQGVDTQYS.

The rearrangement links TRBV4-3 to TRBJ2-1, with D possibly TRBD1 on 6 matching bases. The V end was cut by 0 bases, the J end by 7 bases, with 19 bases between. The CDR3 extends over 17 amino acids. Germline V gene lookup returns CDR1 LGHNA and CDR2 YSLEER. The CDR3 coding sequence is TGCGCCAGCAGCCAAGAGTATCCGGCTAGCAGGGGTAATGAGCAGTTCTTC. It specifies CASSQEYPASRGNEQFF.

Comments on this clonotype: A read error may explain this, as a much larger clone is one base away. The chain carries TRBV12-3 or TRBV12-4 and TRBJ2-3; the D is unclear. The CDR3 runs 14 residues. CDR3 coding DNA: TGTGCCTGCAGCCTGGACGGAAGCACAGATACGCAGTATTTT. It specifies CACSLDGSTDTQYF.

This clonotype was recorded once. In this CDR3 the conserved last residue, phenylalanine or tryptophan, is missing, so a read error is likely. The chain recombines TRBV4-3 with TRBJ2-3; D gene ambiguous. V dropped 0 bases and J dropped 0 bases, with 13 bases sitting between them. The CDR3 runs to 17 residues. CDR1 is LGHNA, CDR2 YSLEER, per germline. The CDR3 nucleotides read TGCGCCAGCAGCCAAGATCGGGCATTATCTAGCACAGATACGCAGTATTAT. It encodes CASSQDRALSSTDTQYY.

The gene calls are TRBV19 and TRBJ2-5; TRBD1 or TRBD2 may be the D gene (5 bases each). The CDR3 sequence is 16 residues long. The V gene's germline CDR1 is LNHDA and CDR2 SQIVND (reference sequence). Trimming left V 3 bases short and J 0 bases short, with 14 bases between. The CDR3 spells CASSITGTLYQETQYF. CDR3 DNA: TGTGCCAGTAGTATCACCGGGACCCTGTACCAAGAGACCCAGTACTTC.

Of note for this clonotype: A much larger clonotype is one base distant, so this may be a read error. CDR3 DNA: TGTGCCAGCAGTTTTGGTGGAATTAGGGATGGTTGGGAGCTGTACTTC. This translates into CASSFGGIRDGWELYF. V is TRBV12-3 or TRBV12-4 and J is TRBJ2-7; D is possibly TRBD2 (5 bases). CDR3 length: 16 residues.

CDR3 nucleotides: TGTGCCTGGAGTTCCGTAGCGGGAGAGACCCAGTACTTC. It translates to CAWSSVAGETQYF. The rearrangement uses TRBV30 and TRBJ2-5; 7 positions agree with TRBD2. V lost 2 bases and J lost 4; bases outside the gene matches: 4. Looked up from germline, CDR1 is GTSNPN and CDR2 is SVGIG (reference sequence). The length of the CDR3 is 13 residues.

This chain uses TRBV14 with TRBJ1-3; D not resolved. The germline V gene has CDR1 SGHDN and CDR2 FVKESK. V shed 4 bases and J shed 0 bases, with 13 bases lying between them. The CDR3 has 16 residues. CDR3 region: CASSRDQIRSGNTIYF. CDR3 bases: TGTGCCAGCAGCCGAGACCAGATTCGCTCTGGAAACACCATATATTTT.

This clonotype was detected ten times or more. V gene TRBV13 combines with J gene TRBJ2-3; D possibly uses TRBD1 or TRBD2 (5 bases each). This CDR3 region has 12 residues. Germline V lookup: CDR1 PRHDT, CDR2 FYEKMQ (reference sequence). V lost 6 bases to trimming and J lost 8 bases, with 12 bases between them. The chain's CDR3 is CASSEGLGTQYF. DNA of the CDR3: TGTGCCAGCAGTGAGGGGCTGGGTACGCAGTATTTT.

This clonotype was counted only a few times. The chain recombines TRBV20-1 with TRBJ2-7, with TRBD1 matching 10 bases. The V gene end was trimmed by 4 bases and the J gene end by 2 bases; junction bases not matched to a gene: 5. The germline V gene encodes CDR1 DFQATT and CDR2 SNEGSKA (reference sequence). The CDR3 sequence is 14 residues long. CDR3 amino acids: CSAIGQGVPYEQYF. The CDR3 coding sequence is TGCAGTGCTATCGGACAGGGGGTCCCCTACGAGCAGTACTTC.

CDR3 DNA: TGTGCCAGCAGCGAGTGGGCTCCGGCTAACTATGGCTACACCTTC. Amino acid sequence: CASSEWAPANYGYTF. J is TRBJ1-2 and V is TRBV9; D is undetermined. Germline-derived CDR1 and CDR2 are SGDLS and YYNGEE. This CDR3 contains 15 residues. Trimming took off 3 bases at V and 0 bases at J, with 12 bases between the two ends.

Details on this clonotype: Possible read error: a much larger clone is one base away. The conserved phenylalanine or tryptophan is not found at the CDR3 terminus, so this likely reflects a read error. CDR3 DNA: TGTGCCAGCAGCTACGGGACTGGTGAAGCTTTCCTT. Residues: CASSYGTGEAFL. The chain carries TRBV7-2 and TRBJ1-1; TRBD1 is a possible D gene (5 bases). Germline V gene lookup returns CDR1 SGHTA and CDR2 FQGNSA. This CDR3 region has 12 residues. The V gene lost 4 bases and the J gene lost 7 bases, with 10 bases spanning the gap.

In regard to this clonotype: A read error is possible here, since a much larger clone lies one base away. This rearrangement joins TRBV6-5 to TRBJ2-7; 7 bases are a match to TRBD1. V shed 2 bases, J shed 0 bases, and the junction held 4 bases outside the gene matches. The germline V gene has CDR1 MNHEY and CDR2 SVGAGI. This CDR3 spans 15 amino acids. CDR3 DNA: TGTGCCAGCAGTTACGGGCCAGGGGGCTCCTACGAGCAGTACTTC. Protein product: CASSYGPGGSYEQYF.

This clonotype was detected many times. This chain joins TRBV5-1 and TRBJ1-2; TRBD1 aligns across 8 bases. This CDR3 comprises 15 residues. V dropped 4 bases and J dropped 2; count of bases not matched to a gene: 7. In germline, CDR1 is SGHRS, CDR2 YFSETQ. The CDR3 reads CASSLGTGGNYGYTF. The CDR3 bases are TGCGCCAGCAGCCTGGGAACAGGGGGGAACTATGGCTACACCTTC.

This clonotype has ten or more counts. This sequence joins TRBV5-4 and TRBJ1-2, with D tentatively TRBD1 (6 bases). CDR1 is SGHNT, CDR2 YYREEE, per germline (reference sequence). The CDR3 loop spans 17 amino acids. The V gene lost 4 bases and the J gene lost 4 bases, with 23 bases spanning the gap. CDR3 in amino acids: CASSPRQVPSNSYGYTF. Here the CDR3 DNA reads TGTGCCAGCAGCCCCCGACAGGTGCCGAGTAATTCCTATGGCTACACCTTC.

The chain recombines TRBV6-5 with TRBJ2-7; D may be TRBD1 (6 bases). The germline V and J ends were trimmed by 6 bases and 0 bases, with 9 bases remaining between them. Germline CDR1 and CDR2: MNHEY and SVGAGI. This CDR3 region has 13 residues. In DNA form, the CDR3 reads TGTGCCAGCAGGGGGGACAACTCCTACGAGCAGTACTTC. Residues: CASRGDNSYEQYF.

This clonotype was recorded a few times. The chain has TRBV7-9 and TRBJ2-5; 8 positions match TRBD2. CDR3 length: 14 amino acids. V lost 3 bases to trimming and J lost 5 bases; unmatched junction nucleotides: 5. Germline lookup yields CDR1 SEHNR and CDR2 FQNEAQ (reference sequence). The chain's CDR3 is CASSFTGGEETQYF. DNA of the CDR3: TGTGCCAGCAGCTTTACCGGGGGGGAGGAGACCCAGTACTTC.

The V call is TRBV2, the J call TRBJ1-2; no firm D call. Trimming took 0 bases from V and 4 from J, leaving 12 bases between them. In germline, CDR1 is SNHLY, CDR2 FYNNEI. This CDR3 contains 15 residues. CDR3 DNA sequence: TGTGCCAGCAGTGAAGCTGCCGGCCGGACCTATGGCTACACCTTC. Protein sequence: CASSEAAGRTYGYTF.

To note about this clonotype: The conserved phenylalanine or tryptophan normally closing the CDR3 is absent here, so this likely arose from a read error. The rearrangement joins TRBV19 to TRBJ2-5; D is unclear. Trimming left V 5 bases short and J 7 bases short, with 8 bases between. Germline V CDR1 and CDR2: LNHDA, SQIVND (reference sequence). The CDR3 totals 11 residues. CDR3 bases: TGTGCCAGTAGTGTGTTTGGGACCCAGTACCTC. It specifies CASSVFGTQYL.

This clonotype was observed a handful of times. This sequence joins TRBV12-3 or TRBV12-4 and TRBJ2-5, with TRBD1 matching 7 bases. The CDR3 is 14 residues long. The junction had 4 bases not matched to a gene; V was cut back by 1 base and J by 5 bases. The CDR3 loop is CASSLEGAGETQYF. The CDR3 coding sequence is TGTGCCAGCAGTTTAGAGGGGGCAGGGGAGACCCAGTACTTC.

Here the CDR3 reads CASSLADRGLADTQYF. CDR3 DNA sequence: TGTGCCAGCAGCTTAGCCGACAGGGGGCTCGCAGATACGCAGTATTTT. The chain links TRBV7-9 to TRBJ2-3, with 10 positions matching TRBD1. Germline trimming cut 0 bases from V and 4 bases from J; bases unmatched to any gene: 4. Germline-derived CDR1 and CDR2 are SEHNR and FQNEAQ (reference sequence). The length of the CDR3 is 16 residues.

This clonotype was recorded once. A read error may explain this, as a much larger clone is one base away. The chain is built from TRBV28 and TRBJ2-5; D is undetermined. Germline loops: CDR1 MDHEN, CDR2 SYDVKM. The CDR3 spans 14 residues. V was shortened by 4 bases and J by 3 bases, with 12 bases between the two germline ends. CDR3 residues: CASSSSPAEETQYF. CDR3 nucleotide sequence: TGTGCCAGCAGTTCCTCTCCGGCAGAAGAGACCCAGTACTTC. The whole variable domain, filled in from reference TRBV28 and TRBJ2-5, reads DVKVTQSSRYLVKRTGEKVFLECVQDMDHENMFWYRQDPGLGLRLIYFSYDVKMKEKGDIPEGYSVSREKKERFSLILESASTNQTSMYLCASSSSPAEETQYFGPGTRLLVL.

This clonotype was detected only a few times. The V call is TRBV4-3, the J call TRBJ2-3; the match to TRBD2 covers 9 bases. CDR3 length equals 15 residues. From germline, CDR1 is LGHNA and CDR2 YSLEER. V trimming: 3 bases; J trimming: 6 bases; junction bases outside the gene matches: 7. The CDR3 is CASSHLAGGRDTQYF. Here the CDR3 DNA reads TGCGCCAGCAGCCACCTCGCGGGGGGGCGTGATACGCAGTATTTT.

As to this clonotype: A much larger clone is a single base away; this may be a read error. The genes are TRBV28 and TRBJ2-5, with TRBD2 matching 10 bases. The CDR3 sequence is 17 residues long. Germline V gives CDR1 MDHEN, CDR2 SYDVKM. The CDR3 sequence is CAGSSIGLAVYQETQYF. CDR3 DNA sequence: TGTGCCGGCAGCTCAATCGGACTAGCGGTCTACCAAGAGACCCAGTACTTC.

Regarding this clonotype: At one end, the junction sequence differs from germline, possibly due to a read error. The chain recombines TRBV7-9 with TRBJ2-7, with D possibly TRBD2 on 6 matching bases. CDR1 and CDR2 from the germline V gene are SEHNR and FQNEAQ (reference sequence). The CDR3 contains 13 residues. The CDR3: CASSRDSNYAQYF. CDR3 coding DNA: TGTGCCAGCAGCCGGGACTCCAACTACGCGCAGTACTTC.

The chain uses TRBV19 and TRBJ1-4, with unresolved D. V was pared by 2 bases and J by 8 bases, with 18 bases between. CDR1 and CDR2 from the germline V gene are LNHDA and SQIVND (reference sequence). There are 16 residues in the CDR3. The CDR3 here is CASSILTSQAEEKLFF. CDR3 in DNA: TGTGCCAGTAGTATATTGACCAGCCAGGCGGAAGAAAAACTGTTTTTT.

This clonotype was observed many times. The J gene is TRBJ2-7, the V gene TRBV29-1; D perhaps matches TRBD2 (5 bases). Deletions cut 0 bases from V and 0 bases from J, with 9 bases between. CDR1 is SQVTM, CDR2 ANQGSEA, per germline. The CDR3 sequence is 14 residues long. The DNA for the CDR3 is TGCAGCGTTGAAGATCCGGGGAGCTCCTACGAGCAGTACTTC. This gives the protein CSVEDPGSSYEQYF.